This T cell receptor (beta chain) came from a study of beta chain features in type 1 diabetes. TCRB transcripts that were expressed got sequenced, as all of the isolated RNA had been reverse transcribed. Several million reads per sample on average were obtained from naive, central memory and regulatory T cell samples. The protocol was immunoSEQ multiplex PCR, while the TCRdb copy is restricted to in-frame clones and leaves out a portion. The sample lists about 230,000 clones; approximately 16% were seen once. Trimming cost V 2 bases and J 3 bases; bases outside gene matches: 6. Germline lookup yields CDR1 MNHEY and CDR2 SVGAGI. This CDR3 spans 16 amino acids. Study-wide points: Comparison showed that naive, central memory and Treg TCRB repertoires appeared more similar among patients than among healthy donors. Moderate but significant shortening of TCRB CDR3s was recorded in all four CD4+ subsets from Type 1 diabetes patients.

This clone was detected only a few times. The target antigen is unknown. The source is a man under 40 with type 1 diabetes. The gene calls are TRBV6-5 and TRBJ2-7; 11 bases are a match to TRBD2. Sequenced sample: naive CD4+ T cells from blood. CDR3 protein: CASSYGGTSGYYEQYF. DNA for the CDR3: TGTGCCAGCAGTTACGGAGGGACTAGCGGTTACTACGAGCAGTACTTC.